Listed here are 24 T cell receptor beta chains from one sample, sequenced in a study of control samples from healthy donors and cancer patients. Measured with immunoSEQ multiplex PCR; TCRdb has only the in-frame clones, and not every one. The sample includes under 85,000 clones, roughly 82% of them seen just once. Specimen: PBMCs. These receptors all come from a man aged 55-75 years with head and neck cancer.

This chain links TRBV7-9 with TRBJ1-1; 7 nucleotides agree with TRBD1. CDR3 length equals 13 residues. With V trimmed by 1 base and J by 8 bases, 4 bases remained unmatched. From germline, CDR1 is SEHNR and CDR2 FQNEAQ (reference sequence). CDR3 loop: CASSLEDREEAFF. DNA of the CDR3: TGTGCCAGCAGCTTAGAAGACAGGGAAGAAGCTTTCTTT.

This clone was counted between two and nine times. The chain joins TRBV30 to TRBJ1-5; no clear D. The CDR3 is 13 residues long. With 2 bases removed from V and 4 bases from J, the gap between germline ends came to 9 bases. CDR1 and CDR2 (germline): GTSNPN, SVGIG (reference sequence). DNA for the CDR3: TGTGCCTGGAGTCGGAATGCAAATCAGCCCCAGCATTTT. This codes for CAWSRNANQPQHF.

This sequence joins TRBV6-2 or TRBV6-3 and TRBJ2-5, with a possible D match to TRBD2 (5 bases). The V gene lost 4 bases and the J gene lost 4 bases, with 13 bases spanning the gap. The germline V gene encodes CDR1 MNHEY and CDR2 SVGEGT. CDR3 length: 14 amino acids. CDR3 DNA: TGTGCCAGCAGTTCCCTTCGGGAAGGAGAGACCCAGTACTTC. Translation: CASSSLREGETQYF.

V and J are TRBV5-1 and TRBJ1-1; TRBD1 might be the D (5 bases). Germline loops: CDR1 SGHRS, CDR2 YFSETQ. CDR3 size: 15 residues. V was pared by 1 base and J by 2 bases, with 12 bases between. In nucleotides, the CDR3 is TGCGCCAGCAGCTTGTGGGACGGCCGCAACACTGAAGCTTTCTTT. Amino acids: CASSLWDGRNTEAFF.

The chain has TRBV5-4 and TRBJ1-1, with TRBD1 as a possible D gene (5 bases). Germline CDR1 and CDR2: SGHNT and YYREEE (reference sequence). The V end lost 5 bases, the J end lost 2 bases, and 13 bases lay between the germline ends. The CDR3 contains 14 residues. The CDR3 DNA reads as TGTGCCAGCAGTTTCCGGACACTTAACACTGAAGCTTTCTTT. Residues: CASSFRTLNTEAFF.

The table lists this clone with a few counts. DNA for the CDR3: TGTGCCAGTACCGATATTGGGACTAGCGGAAATAAGCAGTACTTC. This gives the protein CASTDIGTSGNKQYF. This chain links TRBV19 with TRBJ2-7; TRBD2 matches at 11 bases. The CDR3 length is 15 residues. The J segment lost 8 bases and the V segment lost 7 bases, leaving 13 bases of the junction unmatched. CDR1 and CDR2 (germline): LNHDA, SQIVND (reference sequence).

The CDR3 loop reads CATSESGNTIYF. The CDR3 DNA reads as TGTGCCACCAGTGAAAGTGGAAACACCATATATTTT. The V and J genes are TRBV24-1 and TRBJ1-3, with D hard to call. Germline values: CDR1 KGHDR, CDR2 SFDVKD. V lost 4 bases, J lost 3 bases, and 3 bases lay in between. This CDR3 region has 12 residues.

The chain couples TRBV7-2 to TRBJ2-2; possibly TRBD1 for D (5 bases). The CDR3 sequence is 17 residues long. CDR1 and CDR2 from the germline V gene are SGHTA and FQGNSA. V was cut by 4 bases and J by 0 bases, with 15 bases left in between. CDR3 nucleotide sequence: TGTGCCAGCAGCTCCCTTCTAGGGGTACCGAACACCGGGGAGCTGTTTTTT. Its protein product is CASSSLLGVPNTGELFF.

The chain joins TRBV5-5 to TRBJ1-2, with D perhaps TRBD1 (6 bases). The CDR3 consists of 14 residues. Trimming shortened V by 4 bases and J by 6 bases, and 16 bases separated the two germline ends. Germline V gives CDR1 SGHKS, CDR2 YYEKEE (reference sequence). In DNA, the CDR3 is TGTGCCAGCAGCCCGCCTCTCTACAGGGATGGCTACACCTTC. Translation gives CASSPPLYRDGYTF.

The chain has TRBV27 and TRBJ1-2; 7 nucleotides match TRBD1. V was clipped by 6 bases and J by 5 bases; unmatched bases: 9. CDR1 and CDR2 (germline): MNHEY, SMNVEV (reference sequence). The CDR3 is 14 residues long. The CDR3 reads CASRSQGSSYGYTF. CDR3 nucleotides: TGTGCCAGCAGGTCACAGGGGAGTTCTTATGGCTACACCTTC.

This chain joins TRBV3-1 (or the pseudogene TRBV3-2) and TRBJ2-1, with no clear D. The CDR3 contains 14 residues. Germline V gene sequence: CDR1 LGHDT, CDR2 YNNKEL (reference sequence). Trimming removed 4 bases from V and 6 bases from J, with 13 bases in between. Here the CDR3 DNA reads TGTGCCAGCAGCCCTGGACCCCAGCTCAATGAGCAGTTCTTC. Translation gives CASSPGPQLNEQFF.

The rearrangement links TRBV7-9 to TRBJ2-1; tentatively, D is TRBD1 or TRBD2 (5 bases each). The CDR3 has 16 residues. V dropped 4 bases and J dropped 6 bases, with 19 bases sitting between them. Per the germline V gene, CDR1 is SEHNR and CDR2 is FQNEAQ (reference sequence). This CDR3 is CASSYTGAPAGNEQFF. The CDR3 coding sequence is TGTGCCAGCAGCTACACCGGGGCCCCGGCCGGCAATGAGCAGTTCTTC. Supplemented by reference TRBV7-9 and TRBJ2-1, the full variable domain reads DTGVSQNPRHKITKRGQNVTFRCDPISEHNRLYWYRQTLGQGPEFLTYFQNEAQLEKSRLLSDRFSAERPKGSFSTLEIQRTEQGDSAMYLCASSYTGAPAGNEQFFGPGTRLTVL.

The genes are TRBV19 and TRBJ2-1, with 15 bases aligning to TRBD2. J gave up 8 bases and V 1 base, and 3 bases lay outside the gene matches. This CDR3 has 16 residues. CDR1 is LNHDA, CDR2 SQIVND, per germline (reference sequence). CDR3 bases: TGTGCCAGTAGTATAGTTGGACTAGCGGGAGGGTATGAGCAGTTCTTC. The encoded protein is CASSIVGLAGGYEQFF.

J is TRBJ2-5 and V is TRBV19, with 9 bases fitting TRBD2. Looked up from germline, CDR1 is LNHDA and CDR2 is SQIVND (reference sequence). V lost 7 bases to trimming and J lost 2 bases; unmatched junction nucleotides: 8. CDR3 size: 15 residues. The CDR3 spells CASNVAGVGQETQYF. The CDR3 DNA follows: TGTGCCAGTAACGTAGCGGGAGTAGGGCAAGAGACCCAGTACTTC.

This sequence joins TRBV10-3 and TRBJ2-7; tentative D call: TRBD2 (5 bases). The CDR3 covers 12 residues. Germline V gene sequence: CDR1 ENHRY, CDR2 SYGVKD. The V end lost 4 bases, the J end lost 7 bases, and 11 bases lay between the germline ends. CDR3 nucleotides: TGTGCCATCAGTGGCTCCGGGGATGAGCAGTACTTC. It codes for CAISGSGDEQYF.

The chain combines TRBV30 with TRBJ1-2; 12 bases are a match to TRBD1. The CDR3 is 16 residues long. V lost 8 bases and J lost 2; bases outside the gene matches: 12. Germline-derived CDR1 and CDR2 are GTSNPN and SVGIG (reference sequence). CDR3 protein: CAIHRDRGHRNYGYTF. The CDR3 bases are TGTGCCATTCACCGGGACAGGGGGCACAGAAACTATGGCTACACCTTC.

The CDR3 bases are TGTGCCAGCAGCCTACAGGGGGCTATTACCGGGGAGCTGTTTTTT. Its protein is CASSLQGAITGELFF. The genes are TRBV7-8 and TRBJ2-2, with 9 bases lining up with TRBD1. This CDR3 is built from 15 residues. With 5 bases clipped from V and 5 bases from J, the junction kept 6 bases outside the gene matches. Germline values: CDR1 SGHVS, CDR2 FQNEAQ.

The chain employs TRBV5-1 and TRBJ2-2; D unresolved. This CDR3 has 12 residues. With 2 bases removed from V and 5 bases from J, the gap between germline ends came to 4 bases. Germline V lookup: CDR1 SGHRS, CDR2 YFSETQ. As DNA, the CDR3 is TGCGCCAGCAGCTTCGGTACCGGGGAGCTGTTTTTT. It translates to CASSFGTGELFF.

The chain has TRBV14 and TRBJ2-1; 13 bases line up with TRBD2. The CDR3 sequence is 16 residues long. Per the germline V gene, CDR1 is SGHDN and CDR2 is FVKESK. Germline trimming cut 3 bases from V and 7 bases from J; bases unmatched to any gene: 6. The CDR3 protein is CASSHFRTSGRNEQFF. The CDR3 DNA sequence: TGTGCCAGCAGCCATTTCCGGACTAGCGGGAGAAATGAGCAGTTCTTC.

The CDR3 reads CAGTRTPSNQPQHF. The CDR3 nucleotides read TGTGCTGGGACCCGGACCCCGAGCAATCAGCCCCAGCATTTT. The chain employs TRBV21-1 and TRBJ1-5. TRBV21-1 corresponds to a pseudogene. This CDR3 comprises 14 residues.

CDR3 amino acids: CASSVATGVDTQYF. The CDR3 DNA is TGTGCCAGCAGCGTAGCTACAGGGGTGGATACGCAGTATTTT. The gene calls are TRBV9 and TRBJ2-3; 7 nucleotides align to TRBD1. The CDR3 contains 14 residues. CDR1 and CDR2 (germline): SGDLS, YYNGEE. Germline trimming cut 0 bases from V and 6 bases from J; bases unmatched to any gene: 4. Using reference TRBV9 and TRBJ2-3 for the parts outside the CDR3, the full variable domain is DSGVTQTPKHLITATGQRVTLRCSPRSGDLSVYWYQQSLDQGLQFLIQYYNGEERAKGNILERFSAQQFPDLHSELNLSSLELGDSALYFCASSVATGVDTQYFGPGTRLTVL.

CDR3 nucleotides: TGTGCCAGCAGCTTAAGCGGGCTCAGAAACAATGAGCAGTTCTTC. It translates to CASSLSGLRNNEQFF. The chain joins TRBV11-2 to TRBJ2-1; D may be TRBD2 (6 bases). Per germline, CDR1 SGHAT and CDR2 FQNNGV. Trimming took 2 bases from V and 5 from J, leaving 13 bases between them. The CDR3 has 15 residues.

The chain employs TRBV19 and TRBJ2-1; 11 positions match TRBD2. The CDR3 is 15 amino acids. Germline CDR1 and CDR2: LNHDA and SQIVND (reference sequence). After removal of 6 bases from V and 4 bases from J, the junction contained 5 bases not matched to a gene. As DNA, the CDR3 is TGTGCCAGTAGGTCCGGGACTAGCGGATACAATGAGCAGTTCTTC. Its translation is CASRSGTSGYNEQFF.

The genes are TRBV6-5 and TRBJ1-2, with D perhaps TRBD1 (5 bases). The germline V gene has CDR1 MNHEY and CDR2 SVGAGI. V shed 10 bases and J shed 3 bases, with 18 bases lying between them. This CDR3 contains 14 residues. CDR3 region: CATLWYGGDYGYTF. CDR3 nucleotides: TGTGCCACACTTTGGTATGGAGGGGACTATGGCTACACCTTC.